What follows are 6 T cell receptor beta chains derived from one specimen sequenced in a study of read filtering for tumor transcriptome and immune sequencing. This library used approximately 390 ng RNA and molecular barcoded adaptors spanning alpha/delta and beta/gamma chains. A single record per CDR3 protein comes from TCRdb applying MiXCR to the reads. Among 50,000 to 65,000 distinct CDR3 sequences, approximately 13% were seen once, and the ten largest hold roughly 17%. Material for sequencing was a population of CD138-negative cells sorted from bone marrow. The receptor set was obtained from a donor at least 40 years old with multiple myeloma.

This clonotype was found many times. The V call is TRBV19, the J call TRBJ2-3, with TRBD2 identical over 11 bases. CDR3 length: 15 residues. Per germline, CDR1 LNHDA and CDR2 SQIVND (reference sequence). Losses at the gene ends were 1 base for V and 5 bases for J; bases not matched to a gene: 2. The CDR3 reads CASSIGGTSGDTQYF. DNA of the CDR3: TGTGCCAGTAGTATAGGCGGGACTAGCGGAGATACGCAGTATTTT.

This clonotype was observed many times. The CDR3 region is CASSLAAIPETQYF. CDR3 nucleotide sequence: TGTGCCAGCAGCTTAGCGGCTATACCCGAGACCCAGTACTTC. The chain combines TRBV11-2 with TRBJ2-5; D gene unclear. The V and J ends lost 1 base and 5 bases respectively, with 11 bases between them. There are 14 residues in the CDR3. Germline CDR1 and CDR2: SGHAT and FQNNGV.

Turning to this clonotype: A much larger clone lies a single base off, so this may be a read error. J is TRBJ2-5 and V is TRBV2; D call uncertain. Germline values: CDR1 SNHLY, CDR2 FYNNEI. V lost 6 bases and J lost 5, with 4 bases in between. The CDR3 length is 10 residues. The chain's CDR3 is CASSEETQYF. The CDR3 DNA follows: TGTGCCAGCAGCGAGGAGACCCAGTACTTC.

In its sample, this clonotype was seen many times. This chain links TRBV7-8 with TRBJ1-1; D is undetermined. The germline CDR1 and CDR2 sequences are SGHVS and FQNEAQ. V gave up 2 bases and J gave up 1 base, with 14 bases separating them. The CDR3 contains 16 residues. CDR3 in amino acids: CASSLMLRPANTEAFF. Here the CDR3 DNA reads TGTGCCAGCAGCTTAATGCTCAGGCCCGCGAACACTGAAGCTTTCTTT.

This clonotype has a count of ten or more. The chain carries TRBV11-3 and TRBJ2-7, with D possibly being TRBD2 (5 bases). The germline V and J ends were trimmed by 3 bases and 2 bases, with 11 bases remaining between them. Germline V gene lookup returns CDR1 SGHNT and CDR2 YENEEA. The CDR3 spans 14 residues. CDR3 in amino acids: CASSFLLRAYEQYF. In DNA, the CDR3 is TGTGCCAGCAGCTTCCTCCTGCGGGCCTACGAGCAGTACTTC.

This clonotype was observed many times. The chain combines TRBV20-1 with TRBJ1-4, with 11 bases lining up with TRBD1. From germline, CDR1 is DFQATT and CDR2 SNEGSKA (reference sequence). V lost 6 bases to trimming and J lost 10 bases; unmatched junction nucleotides: 13. The CDR3 length is 15 residues. CDR3 nucleotide sequence: TGCAGTGCGATCCCGGGACAGGGGGAAGTAGGAAAACTGTTTTTT. Its translation: CSAIPGQGEVGKLFF.